The rows below give T cell receptor beta chains drawn from one sample of a study of T-cell reconstitution after alpha-beta-depleted transplantation in children. MiXCR was run by TCRdb on the PCR reads, yielding one entry per CDR3 protein. The sample lists 330,000 or so distinct CDR3 sequences, about a tenth occurring once. Sample: PBMCs from the stem cell graft donor, taken from the stem cell graft. These receptors were obtained from a human donor who donated a stem cell graft to a child with acute lymphoblastic leukemia. The CDR3 runs from the conserved cysteine through the conserved F or W. The D gene is left open where the match is weak. Only some rows state a clone size, as once, few, many or a class for expanded clones.

TRBJ1-4	few	TRBD1	TRBV6-5	CASSNPEGQGLEKLFF	TGTGCCAGCAGTAACCCAGAGGGACAGGGTCTTGAAAAACTGTTTTTT
TRBJ2-1	few	TRBD2	TRBV11-1	CASSPGTSGGTRYNEQFF	TGTGCCAGCAGCCCGGGGACTAGCGGGGGGACTCGATACAATGAGCAGTTCTTC
TRBJ1-2	many	NA	TRBV4-2	CASSQDQGGYGYTF	TGTGCCAGCAGCCAAGATCAGGGCGGCTATGGCTACACCTTC
TRBJ2-3	many	NA	TRBV20-1	CSARRADSTDTQYF	TGCAGTGCTAGACGTGCGGATAGCACAGATACGCAGTATTTT
TRBJ1-1	NA	NA	TRBV7-9	CASSLPGGASTEAFF	TGTGCCAGCAGCCTTCCTGGGGGGGCAAGCACTGAAGCTTTCTTT
TRBJ2-7	few	TRBD1	TRBV5-1	CASSWAGTGEEQYF	TGCGCCAGCAGCTGGGCCGGGACAGGGGAAGAGCAGTACTTC
TRBJ2-1	few	TRBD2	TRBV7-2	CASTAPRASGMDEQFF	TGTGCCAGCACCGCACCGAGGGCTAGCGGGATGGATGAGCAGTTCTTC
TRBJ2-2	NA	NA	TRBV21-1	CASSKGRREHRNLVTGELFF	TGTGCCAGCAGCAAAGGGAGGCGGGAGCATAGGAACCTAGTAACCGGGGAGCTGTTTTTT
TRBJ2-7	few	NA	TRBV5-1	CASSLGDTYEQYF	TGCGCCAGCAGCTTGGGGGATACCTACGAGCAGTACTTC
TRBJ2-3	NA	NA	TRBV4-1	CASSHPGGGTSDTQYF	TGCGCCAGCAGCCATCCGGGCGGGGGCACATCAGATACGCAGTATTTT
TRBJ1-1	few	NA	TRBV4-1	CASSQVISMNTEAFF	TGCGCCAGCAGCCAAGTTATATCCATGAACACTGAAGCTTTCTTT
TRBJ1-5	many	NA	TRBV28	CASRSGRRNQPQHF	TGTGCCAGCAGAAGTGGACGGAGGAATCAGCCCCAGCATTTT
TRBJ1-2	NA	NA	TRBV20-1	CSAGQFQGGYTF	TGCAGTGCTGGCCAGTTTCAAGGGGGCTACACCTTC
TRBJ2-7	many	NA	TRBV10-3	CAIESDRNYEQYF	TGTGCCATCGAATCGGACAGAAACTACGAGCAGTACTTC
TRBJ1-1	few	TRBD1	TRBV4-3	CASSPPGTGFAFF	TGCGCCAGCAGCCCTCCCGGGACAGGGTTTGCTTTCTTT
TRBJ1-6	many	TRBD1	TRBV27	CASYGQTGSPLHF	TGTGCCAGCTACGGGCAGACAGGGTCACCCCTCCACTTT
TRBJ1-5	NA	NA	TRBV12-3/TRBV12-4	CASRLGGNSNQPQHF	TGTGCCAGCAGGCTGGGGGGTAATAGCAATCAGCCCCAGCATTTT
TRBJ1-5	many	NA	TRBV4-3	CASSQDGPYSNQPQHF	TGCGCCAGCAGCCAGGACGGACCGTATAGCAATCAGCCCCAGCATTTT
TRBJ1-5	many	NA	TRBV4-1	CASSQDQGFNQPQHF	TGCGCCAGCAGCCAAGATCAGGGGTTCAATCAGCCCCAGCATTTT
TRBJ2-5	NA	TRBD2	TRBV7-9	CASSSVDGGRETQYF	TGTGCCAGCAGCTCCGTGGACGGGGGGAGGGAGACCCAGTACTTC
TRBJ2-3	few	NA	TRBV29-1	CSVLLASTDTQYF	TGCAGCGTTCTGCTAGCATCAACAGATACGCAGTATTTT
TRBJ2-5	NA	NA	TRBV29-1	CSVEDPAGWSGARQETQYF	TGCAGCGTTGAAGACCCCGCCGGGTGGTCGGGGGCGCGTCAAGAGACCCAGTACTTC
TRBJ2-2	few	TRBD2	TRBV18	CASSPTSGMNTGELFF	TGTGCCAGCTCACCTACTAGCGGGATGAACACCGGGGAGCTGTTTTTT
TRBJ2-3	many	TRBD2	TRBV4-1	CASSLFTSGSADTQYF	TGCGCCAGCAGCCTCTTCACTAGCGGGAGCGCAGATACGCAGTATTTT
TRBJ2-3	few	NA	TRBV25-1	CASSEYIPPDTQYF	TGTGCCAGCAGTGAATATATTCCCCCAGATACGCAGTATTTT
TRBJ2-1	few	TRBD2	TRBV4-1	CASSPLGLAGAGNEQFF	TGCGCCAGCAGCCCACTCGGACTAGCGGGAGCCGGGAATGAGCAGTTCTTC
TRBJ1-5	NA	NA	TRBV27	CASSLRGGGNQPQHF	TGTGCCAGCAGTTTAAGGGGCGGTGGCAATCAGCCCCAGCATTTT
TRBJ1-4	many	TRBD1	TRBV7-9	CASSYTGGGEKLFF	TGTGCCAGCAGCTACACAGGGGGCGGTGAAAAACTGTTTTTT
TRBJ2-1	few	NA	TRBV20-1	CSARDPIESSYNEQFF	TGCAGTGCTAGAGACCCTATCGAAAGCTCCTACAATGAGCAGTTCTTC
TRBJ2-5	NA	TRBD2	TRBV5-6	CASSAIAGFLSETQYF	TGTGCCAGCAGCGCGATAGCGGGGTTTCTTTCGGAGACCCAGTACTTC
TRBJ2-5	many	NA	TRBV18	CASSPRDTQETQYF	TGTGCCAGCTCACCAAGGGACACACAAGAGACCCAGTACTTC
TRBJ2-3	NA	NA	TRBV27	CASSLIEGTDTQYF	TGTGCCAGCAGTTTAATCGAAGGAACAGATACGCAGTATTTT
TRBJ2-1	NA	TRBD2	TRBV30	CAWSATSGGGNEQFF	TGTGCCTGGAGTGCGACTAGCGGGGGAGGCAATGAGCAGTTCTTC
TRBJ1-5	few	NA	TRBV12-3/TRBV12-4	CASVTGIPNQPQHF	TGTGCCAGCGTTACAGGGATCCCCAATCAGCCCCAGCATTTT
TRBJ2-7	NA	TRBD2	TRBV27	CASKGLADSYERYF	TGTGCCAGCAAGGGACTAGCGGACTCCTACGAGCGGTACTTC
TRBJ2-1	NA	TRBD1	TRBV7-2	CASSSQGARYNEQFF	TGTGCCAGCAGCTCTCAGGGGGCCCGCTACAATGAGCAGTTCTTC
TRBJ2-7	few	NA	TRBV20-1	CSASYTEQYF	TGCAGTGCTAGTTATACCGAGCAGTACTTC
TRBJ2-1	NA	NA	TRBV5-6	CAMSLGRAVDYDNDQFF	TGTGCCATGAGCCTCGGACGTGCGGTGGATTATGACAATGACCAGTTCTTC
TRBJ2-1	once	TRBD2	TRBV12-5	CTSSLFPGTSGIADNKQFF	TGTACCAGCAGTTTGTTCCCAGGGACTAGCGGGATCGCCGACAATAAGCAGTTCTTC
TRBJ2-2	NA	TRBD1	TRBV2	CASSKGQEYTGELFF	TGTGCCAGCAGTAAGGGACAGGAGTACACCGGGGAGCTGTTTTTT
TRBJ2-5	NA	TRBD2	TRBV5-5	CASSPGLAGAGTQYF	TGTGCCAGCAGCCCGGGACTAGCGGGAGCGGGGACCCAGTACTTC
TRBJ2-7	many	TRBD1	TRBV7-2	CASSLTGGYEQYF	TGTGCCAGCAGCTTGACAGGGGGCTACGAGCAGTACTTC
TRBJ2-1	many	TRBD2	TRBV7-9	CASSVTLAGEQFF	TGTGCCAGCAGCGTAACCCTAGCGGGAGAGCAGTTCTTC
TRBJ2-3	NA	NA	TRBV9	CASSPVDSRITDTQYF	TGTGCCAGCAGCCCGGTGGACAGCCGGATCACAGATACGCAGTATTTT
TRBJ2-5	few	NA	TRBV5-1	CASRTGTETQYF	TGCGCCAGCAGAACAGGGACAGAGACCCAGTACTTC
TRBJ1-5	few	NA	TRBV19	CASSLMTGNQPQHF	TGTGCCAGTAGTTTAATGACAGGAAATCAGCCCCAGCATTTT
TRBJ2-1	NA	TRBD2	TRBV4-3	CASSRDPAGGFSQFNEQFF	TGCGCCAGCAGCCGTGACCCAGCGGGAGGATTTAGCCAATTCAATGAGCAGTTCTTC
TRBJ2-5	NA	NA	TRBV25-1	CASSESEETQYF	TGTGCCAGCAGTGAATCCGAAGAGACCCAGTACTTC
TRBJ2-5	NA	TRBD1	TRBV11-2	CASSSPFDRGQETQYF	TGTGCCAGCAGCTCCCCATTTGACAGGGGCCAAGAGACCCAGTATTTC
TRBJ2-7	NA	NA	TRBV27	CATSWGRSSYEQYF	TGTGCCACCTCCTGGGGCAGGAGCTCCTACGAGCAGTACTTC
TRBJ1-1	NA	NA	TRBV5-1	CASSSRGGGFMNTEAFF	TGCGCCAGCAGCTCCAGGGGCGGGGGGTTTATGAACACTGAAGCTTTCTTT
TRBJ2-1	few	TRBD1	TRBV5-6	CASSFILRTGFNEQFF	TGTGCCAGCAGCTTCATACTGCGGACAGGGTTTAATGAGCAGTTCTTC